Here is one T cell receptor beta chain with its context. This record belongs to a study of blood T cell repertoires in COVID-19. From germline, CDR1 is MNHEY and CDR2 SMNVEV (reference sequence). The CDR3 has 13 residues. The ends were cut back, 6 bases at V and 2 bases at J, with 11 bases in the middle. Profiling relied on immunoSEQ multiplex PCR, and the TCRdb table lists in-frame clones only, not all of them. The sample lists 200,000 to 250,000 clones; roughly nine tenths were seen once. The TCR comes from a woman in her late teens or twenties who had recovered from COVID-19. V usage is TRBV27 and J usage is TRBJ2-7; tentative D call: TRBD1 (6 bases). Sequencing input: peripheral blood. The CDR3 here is CASSWTAAYEQYF. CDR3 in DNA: TGTGCCAGCAGCTGGACAGCCGCCTACGAGCAGTACTTC.